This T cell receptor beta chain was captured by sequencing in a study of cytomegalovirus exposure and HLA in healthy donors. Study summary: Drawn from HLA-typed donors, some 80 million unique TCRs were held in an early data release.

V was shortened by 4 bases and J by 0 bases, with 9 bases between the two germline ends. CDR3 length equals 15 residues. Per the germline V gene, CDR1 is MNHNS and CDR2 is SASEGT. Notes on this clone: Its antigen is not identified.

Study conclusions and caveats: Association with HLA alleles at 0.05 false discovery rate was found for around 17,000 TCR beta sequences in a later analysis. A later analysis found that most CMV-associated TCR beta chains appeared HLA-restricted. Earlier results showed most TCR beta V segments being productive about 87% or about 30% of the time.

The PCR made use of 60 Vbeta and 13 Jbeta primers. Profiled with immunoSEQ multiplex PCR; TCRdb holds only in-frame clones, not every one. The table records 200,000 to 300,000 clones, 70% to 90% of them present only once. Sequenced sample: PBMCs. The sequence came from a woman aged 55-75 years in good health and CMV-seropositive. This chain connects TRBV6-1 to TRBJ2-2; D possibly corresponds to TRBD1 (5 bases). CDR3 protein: CASSGQFSNTGELFF. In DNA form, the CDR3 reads TGTGCCAGCAGTGGACAGTTCTCGAACACCGGGGAGCTGTTTTTT.